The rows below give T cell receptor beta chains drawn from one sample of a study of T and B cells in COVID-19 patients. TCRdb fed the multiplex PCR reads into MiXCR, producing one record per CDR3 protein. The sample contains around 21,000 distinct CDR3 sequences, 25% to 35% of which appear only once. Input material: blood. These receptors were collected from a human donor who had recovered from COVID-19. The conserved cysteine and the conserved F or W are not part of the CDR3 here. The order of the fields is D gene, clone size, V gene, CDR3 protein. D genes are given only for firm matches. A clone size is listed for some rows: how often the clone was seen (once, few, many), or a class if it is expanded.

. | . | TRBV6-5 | ASRPRTWFEKLF
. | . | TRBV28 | ASTPSSYEQY
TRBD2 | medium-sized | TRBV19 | ASSLVSGGYNEQF
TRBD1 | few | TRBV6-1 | ASGDGQGGYNEQF
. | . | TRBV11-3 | ASSSGTTYNEQF
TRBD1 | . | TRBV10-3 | AISDWDRNTEAF
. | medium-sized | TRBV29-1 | SVEASYMGGQETQY
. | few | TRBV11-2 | ASSLGASSYEQY
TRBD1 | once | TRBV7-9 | ASSFSGGRSPLH
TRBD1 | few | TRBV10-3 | AISESRQGGDTQY
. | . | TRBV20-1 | SARLGTPGAYEQY
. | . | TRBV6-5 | ASSYTDPPRFNEQF
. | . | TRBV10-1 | ASNTDSYKNTGELF
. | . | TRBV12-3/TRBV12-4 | ASSLSSGLIETQY
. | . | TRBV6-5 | ASSYSIGGRGNTIY
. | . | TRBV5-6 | ASSSSGYEQF
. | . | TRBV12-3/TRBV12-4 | ASSLGASYGYT